This TCR beta chain was found in a study of cytomegalovirus exposure and HLA in healthy donors. For the study at large: Earlier sequencing of some 190 million T cells yielded under 120 million unique TCR beta sequences.

V shed 5 bases and J 5 bases; nucleotides not matched to a gene: 7. The germline gives CDR1 SNHLY, CDR2 FYNNEI. This CDR3 contains 15 residues. In the PCR, 60 Vbeta and 13 Jbeta primers were used. The protocol was immunoSEQ multiplex PCR, while the TCRdb copy is restricted to in-frame clones and leaves out a portion. In the table there are 110,000 or so clones, around four fifths of which are singletons. This TCR derives from a woman in her forties in good health and CMV-seropositive. V usage is TRBV2 and J usage is TRBJ2-5; 11 positions match TRBD1. The sequenced material came from PBMCs. CDR3: CASSLGQGARETQYF. Written as DNA, the CDR3 is TGTGCCAGCAGTTTAGGACAGGGGGCTAGGGAGACCCAGTACTTC. The full variable domain, its missing parts supplied by reference TRBV2 and TRBJ2-5, is EPEVTQTPSHQVTQMGQEVILRCVPISNHLYFYWYRQILGQKVEFLVSFYNNEISEKSEIFDDQFSVERPDGSNFTLKIRSTKLEDSAMYFCASSLGQGARETQYFGPGTRLLVL.